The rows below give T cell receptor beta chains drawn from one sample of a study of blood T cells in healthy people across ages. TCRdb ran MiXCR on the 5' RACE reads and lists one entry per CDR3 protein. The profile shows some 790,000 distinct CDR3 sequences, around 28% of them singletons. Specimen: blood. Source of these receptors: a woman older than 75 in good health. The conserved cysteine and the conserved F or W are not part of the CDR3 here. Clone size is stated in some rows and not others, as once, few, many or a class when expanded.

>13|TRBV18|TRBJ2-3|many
ASSPRAPGRNTQY
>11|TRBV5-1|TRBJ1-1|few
ASSLTWNTEAF
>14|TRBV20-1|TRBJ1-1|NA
SARDMDPGGDTEAF
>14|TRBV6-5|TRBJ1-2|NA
ASTARGTPTTYGYT
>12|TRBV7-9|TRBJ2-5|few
ASSTPGGGETQY
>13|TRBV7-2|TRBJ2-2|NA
ASSRSGGGTGELF
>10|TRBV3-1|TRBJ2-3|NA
VSSSTGDTQY
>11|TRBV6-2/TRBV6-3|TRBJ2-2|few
ASREANTGELF
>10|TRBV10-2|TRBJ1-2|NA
ASSENLYGYT
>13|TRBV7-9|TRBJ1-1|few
ASSLVGLQNTEAF
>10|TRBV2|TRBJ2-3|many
ASSKGPDTQY
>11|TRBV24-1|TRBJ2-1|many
ATRHPRTGQPF
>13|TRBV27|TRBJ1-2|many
ASSLGDRGIWSYT
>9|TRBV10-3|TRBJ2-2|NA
ATSGLQMVF
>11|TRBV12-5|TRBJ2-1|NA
ASGLSSFNEQF
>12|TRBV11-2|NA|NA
AGSSRQGRGTQY
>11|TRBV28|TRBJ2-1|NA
ASSLFQGAEQF
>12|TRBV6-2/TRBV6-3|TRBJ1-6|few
ASSYGQINSPLH
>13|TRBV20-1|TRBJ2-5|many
SARLGLAGRETQY
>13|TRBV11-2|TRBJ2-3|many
ASSPTSGGWDTQY
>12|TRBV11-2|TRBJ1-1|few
ASSTGPGTAEAF
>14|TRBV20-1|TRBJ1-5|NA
SAREGRALSNQPQH
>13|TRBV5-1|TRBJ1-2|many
ASSSGQEPNYGYT
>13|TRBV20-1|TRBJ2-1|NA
SARDRGHPGDEQF
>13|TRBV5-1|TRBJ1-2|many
ASSFVGQGHYGYT
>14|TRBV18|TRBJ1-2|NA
ASSPNRDSLISGYT
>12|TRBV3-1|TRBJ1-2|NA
ASSQVEGIYGYT
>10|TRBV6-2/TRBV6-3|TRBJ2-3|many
ASSDPRDTQY
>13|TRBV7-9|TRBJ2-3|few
ASRFGGGAKDTQY
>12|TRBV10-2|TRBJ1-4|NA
ASLDRATNEKRF
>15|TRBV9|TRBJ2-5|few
ASSGPVWGGSNNEQY
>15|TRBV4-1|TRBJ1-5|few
ASSQDVPERGNQPQH
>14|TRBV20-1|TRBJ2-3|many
SARDYRDFNTDTQY
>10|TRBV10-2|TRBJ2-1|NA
ASSEPGTKQF
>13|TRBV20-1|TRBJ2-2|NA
SAKRTGGNTGELF
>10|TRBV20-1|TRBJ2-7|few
SARPPLNEPY
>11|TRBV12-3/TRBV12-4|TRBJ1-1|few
ASGNTGGTEAF
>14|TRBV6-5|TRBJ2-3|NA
ASSSPGTSSTDTQY
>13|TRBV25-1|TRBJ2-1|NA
ASSAGTGSYNEQF
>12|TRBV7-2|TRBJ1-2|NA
ASSFLWVGEGYT
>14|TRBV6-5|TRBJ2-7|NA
ASSYSRDRGLYEQY
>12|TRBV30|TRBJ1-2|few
AWSPDRRNYGYT
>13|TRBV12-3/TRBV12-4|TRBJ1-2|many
ASSPQGEPNYGYT
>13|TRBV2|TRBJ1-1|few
ASKVQGVSNTEAF
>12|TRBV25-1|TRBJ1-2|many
ASSEQGRLYGYT
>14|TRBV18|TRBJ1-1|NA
ASSPGTGVLNTEAF
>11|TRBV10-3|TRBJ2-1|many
AISVQGMNEQF
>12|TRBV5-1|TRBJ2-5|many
ASIPGTGEETQY
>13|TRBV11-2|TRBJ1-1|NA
ASQLAGAGGTEAF
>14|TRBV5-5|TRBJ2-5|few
ASSLLDRYSYNEQY